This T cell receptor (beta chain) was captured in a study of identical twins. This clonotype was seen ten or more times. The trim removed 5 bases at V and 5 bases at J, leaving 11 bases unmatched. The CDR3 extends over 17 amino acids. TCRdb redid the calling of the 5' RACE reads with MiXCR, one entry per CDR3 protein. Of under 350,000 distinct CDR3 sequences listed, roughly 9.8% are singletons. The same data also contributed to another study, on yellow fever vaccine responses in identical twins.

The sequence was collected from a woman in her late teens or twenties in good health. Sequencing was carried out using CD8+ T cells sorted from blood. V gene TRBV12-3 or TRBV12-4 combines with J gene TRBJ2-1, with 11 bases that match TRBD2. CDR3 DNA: TGTGCCAGCAGTCACGGGACGGGACTAGCGGACCACAATGAGCAGTTCTTC. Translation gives CASSHGTGLADHNEQFF.